This T cell receptor (beta chain) was captured in a study of T-cell memory formation after mild COVID-19. Study-wide results and caveats: Among CD4+ contracting clones, most were CM and EM, and CD8+ ones EMRA.

TCRdb re-derived calls from the 5' RACE reads in MiXCR, one entry per CDR3 protein. The sample records some 120,000 distinct CDR3 sequences, about 17% being singletons. In this sample, this clonotype turned up a few times. What it binds is not known. In germline, CDR1 is LGHDT, CDR2 YNNKEL (reference sequence). The V segment lost 4 bases and the J segment 7 bases; nucleotides outside the gene matches: 8. The CDR3 covers 15 residues. The chain links TRBV3-1 to TRBJ2-1, with 9 bases matching TRBD2. This receptor was identified in a man between 18 and 35 years old who had mild COVID-19 (a few samples of this study predate the infection). Cell type and time point are not known. The specimen was PBMCs or a T cell subset sorted from them (not recorded which). The chain's CDR3 is CASSLSPSGANEQFF. The CDR3 DNA follows: TGTGCCAGCAGCCTGAGCCCTAGCGGGGCAAATGAGCAGTTCTTC.